The 19 T cell receptor beta chains presented below share a single source sample, sequenced in a study of shared clonotypes between healthy human individuals (TCRdb year 2020). The library was made by the immunoSEQ multiplex PCR assay. TCRdb obtained this table from immuneACCESS and retained in-frame rearrangements with V and J assigned. These tables miss some clones; where compared with another copy, unresolved V genes account for less than half of the shortfall, and the remainder is unexplained. The sample includes 450,000 to 500,000 clones, with 79% observed a single time. The top ten hold 12% of the sample. Sequencing was performed on PBMCs. All receptors come from a woman aged 40 to 50 in good health. Some clones in this sample may be carry-over from other donors' samples.

This rearrangement joins TRBV15 to TRBJ2-7, with 10 bases fitting TRBD2. After removal of 0 bases from V and 7 bases from J, the junction contained 6 bases not matched to a gene. This CDR3 spans 15 amino acids. In germline, CDR1 is LNHNV, CDR2 YYDKDF (reference sequence). The CDR3 DNA reads as TGTGCCACCAGCAGAGAGACTAGCGGGCGTGATGAGCAGTACTTC. This encodes CATSRETSGRDEQYF.

The chain links TRBV4-1 to TRBJ1-5, with 7 bases that match TRBD1. Trimming cost V 4 bases and J 7 bases; bases outside gene matches: 10. This CDR3 is built from 15 residues. Germline values: CDR1 MGHRA, CDR2 YSYEKL. In DNA, the CDR3 is TGCGCCAGCAGCCCGAGGGGGCTGGCGGAGCAGCCCCAGCATTTT. It translates to CASSPRGLAEQPQHF.

In DNA, the CDR3 is TGTGCCAGCAGCCACGATACTAGCGGGAGTTACGAGCAGTACTTC. Its protein is CASSHDTSGSYEQYF. This sequence joins TRBV7-2 and TRBJ2-7; 11 nucleotides agree with TRBD2. The CDR3 has 15 amino acids. The V and J ends lost 5 bases and 4 bases, in that order; junction bases with no gene match: 7. From germline, CDR1 is SGHTA and CDR2 FQGNSA.

The chain couples TRBV9 to TRBJ1-1; tentatively, D is TRBD1 (5 bases). Trimming left V 4 bases short and J 1 base short, with 17 bases between. CDR1 is SGDLS, CDR2 YYNGEE, per germline. The CDR3 extends over 16 amino acids. As DNA, the CDR3 is TGTGCCAGCAGCCCAGCTAGGGGCCCAACGAACACTGAAGCTTTCTTT. It is translated as CASSPARGPTNTEAFF.

This clone was seen a handful of times. The chain has TRBV15 and TRBJ1-2; D is possibly TRBD1 (5 bases). Trimming pared 1 base from V and 6 bases from J, leaving 9 bases between. Germline CDR1 is LNHNV and CDR2 is YYDKDF (reference sequence). This CDR3 spans 13 amino acids. For the CDR3, the DNA is TGTGCCACCAGCAGAGCGGCAGGGAATGGCTACACCTTC. Protein: CATSRAAGNGYTF.

This sequence joins TRBV7-8 and TRBJ2-2; no clear D. CDR1 and CDR2 from the germline V gene are SGHVS and FQNEAQ. The CDR3 extends over 14 amino acids. Trimming removed 4 bases from V and 7 bases from J, with 13 bases in between. CDR3 sequence: CASSSPSFVGELFF. The CDR3 region has the DNA TGTGCCAGCAGCTCGCCGAGCTTCGTCGGGGAGCTGTTTTTT.

The chain is built from TRBV5-1 and TRBJ2-7; D perhaps matches TRBD1 (5 bases). This CDR3 has 14 amino acids. CDR1 is SGHRS, CDR2 YFSETQ, per germline. Trimming left V 2 bases short and J 2 bases short, with 11 bases between. The CDR3 spells CASSLWQGPYEQYF. CDR3 DNA: TGCGCCAGCAGCTTATGGCAGGGCCCCTACGAGCAGTACTTC.

A few counts support this clone. A much more abundant neighbour one base away suggests this may be a read error. The rearrangement joins TRBV4-1 to TRBJ1-1; a possible D gene is TRBD1 (6 bases). Per the germline V gene, CDR1 is MGHRA and CDR2 is YSYEKL. V was clipped by 1 base and J by 4 bases, with 10 bases between them. The CDR3 consists of 14 residues. The CDR3 loop is CASSQVDRCTEAFF. CDR3 nucleotide sequence: TGCGCCAGCAGCCAAGTTGACAGGTGCACTGAAGCTTTCTTT.

V gene TRBV10-3 combines with J gene TRBJ2-5; 7 nucleotides agree with TRBD1. TRBJ2-7 explains the end of the DNA better; the J call may be wrong. Per germline, CDR1 ENHRY and CDR2 SYGVKD. The length of the CDR3 is 13 residues. The CDR3 region is CAISPQQGSEQYF. The CDR3, as DNA: TGTGCCATCAGCCCCCAACAGGGGAGCGAGCAGTACTTC.

The chain has TRBV5-1 and TRBJ2-3, with TRBD2 identical over 16 bases. This CDR3 comprises 18 residues. Per germline, CDR1 SGHRS and CDR2 YFSETQ. Trimming cost V 1 base and J 5 bases; bases outside gene matches: 7. This CDR3 is CASSLWGTSGRAGDTQYF. The CDR3 DNA is TGCGCCAGCAGCTTGTGGGGGACTAGCGGGAGGGCCGGAGATACGCAGTATTTT.

This chain connects TRBV7-9 to TRBJ2-1; the match to TRBD2 covers 13 bases. This CDR3 is built from 15 residues. Germline V gene lookup returns CDR1 SEHNR and CDR2 FQNEAQ (reference sequence). V was pared by 4 bases and J by 5 bases, with 2 bases of the junction left unmatched. The CDR3 bases are TGTGCCAGCAGCTCGACTAGCGGGGGGAACAATGAGCAGTTCTTC. Translating gives CASSSTSGGNNEQFF.

The rearrangement uses TRBV27 and TRBJ2-2; no firm D call. V lost 7 bases and J lost 6, with 18 bases in between. CDR3 length equals 15 residues. Germline CDR1 is MNHEY and CDR2 is SMNVEV (reference sequence). CDR3 sequence: CASNPTASIPGELFF. The DNA of the CDR3 is TGTGCCAGCAACCCTACGGCCTCTATTCCCGGGGAGCTGTTTTTT.

V usage is TRBV29-1 and J usage is TRBJ2-5; TRBD2 matches at 7 bases. The CDR3 sequence is 15 residues long. The ends lost 5 bases at V and 0 bases at J; junction bases unmatched: 9. The germline V gene encodes CDR1 SQVTM and CDR2 ANQGSEA. CDR3 loop: CSVPASGWYQETQYF. CDR3 sequence (DNA): TGCAGCGTTCCTGCTAGCGGATGGTACCAAGAGACCCAGTACTTC.

The chain carries TRBV5-1 and TRBJ2-7; D is unclear. Trimming removed 1 base at V and 4 bases at J, with 9 bases between. Germline V gives CDR1 SGHRS, CDR2 YFSETQ. The CDR3 length is 13 residues. CDR3 nucleotides: TGCGCCAGCAGCTTGTCGCAGAAGTACGAGCAGTACTTC. Its translation: CASSLSQKYEQYF.

This chain connects TRBV6-7 to TRBJ1-5; possible D gene TRBD1, 6 bases. Being an ORF, TRBV6-7 has a function that is uncertain. Trimming stripped 11 bases from V and 3 bases from J, with 14 bases between. CDR3 length equals 13 residues. The CDR3 sequence is CACRDKVNQPQHF. CDR3 DNA: TGTGCCTGCCGGGACAAGGTCAATCAGCCCCAGCATTTT.

The gene calls are TRBV27 and TRBJ1-4, with TRBD1 matching 9 bases. The CDR3 consists of 15 residues. The V gene's germline CDR1 is MNHEY and CDR2 SMNVEV (reference sequence). V was clipped by 6 bases and J by 3 bases; unmatched bases: 5. CDR3 amino acids: CASSYRGRPNEKLFF. CDR3 nucleotides: TGTGCCAGCAGCTACAGGGGGCGGCCTAATGAAAAACTGTTTTTT.

The V gene is TRBV14, the J gene TRBJ2-3, with D tentatively TRBD2 (5 bases). The CDR3 is made up of 18 amino acids. V was trimmed by 1 base and J by 0 bases, leaving 17 bases between them. Germline-derived CDR1 and CDR2 are SGHDN and FVKESK. Here the CDR3 reads CASSQVGAGRSSTDTQYF. The CDR3 nucleotides read TGTGCCAGCAGCCAAGTGGGAGCCGGACGCTCTAGCACAGATACGCAGTATTTT.

This clone was picked up one time. The chain uses TRBV6-5 and TRBJ2-3, with 9 bases aligning to TRBD1. The CDR3 is 15 amino acids. Germline assignment: CDR1 MNHEY and CDR2 SVGAGI. V lost 5 bases and J lost 2; bases outside the gene matches: 5. CDR3 bases: TGTGCCAGCAGTAGGACAGGGGCACACACAGATACGCAGTATTTT. Its protein is CASSRTGAHTDTQYF.

On this clone itself: Being one base from a much bigger clone, this may be a read error. This chain uses TRBV30 with TRBJ1-2; D is undetermined. CDR1 and CDR2 (germline): GTSNPN, SVGIG (reference sequence). The ends were cut back, 6 bases at V and 7 bases at J, with 24 bases in the middle. The CDR3 runs 15 residues. CDR3 DNA sequence: TGTGCCTGCCTCTGGGGTTCCGGGGAAGTCCCTGGCTACACCTTC. Its protein is CACLWGSGEVPGYTF.